This T cell receptor (beta chain) was sequenced in a study of regulatory T cells in long-lasting Graves disease. Sequencing libraries for TCR beta were prepared with iRepertoire HTBI primers and Arm-PCR of CDR3 regions. A single record per CDR3 protein comes from TCRdb applying MiXCR to the multiplex PCR reads. This table has approximately 400,000 distinct CDR3 sequences, about 15% appearing once. This clonotype came up many times. Described time point: newly diagnosed GD, antithyroid drugs for less than 3 months. Preparation of the TCR library used RNA extracted from PBMCs. This CDR3 contains 19 residues. Trimming at V came to 4 bases and at J to 0 bases, leaving 8 bases not matched to a gene. CDR1 is SGHTA, CDR2 FQGNSA, per germline. The sample was also reused in another study, on T cells in Graves' hyperthyroidism and ophthalmopathy. In that study: The HTBI primer set served for first-round RT-PCR of the TCR CDR3.

The chain joins TRBV7-2 to TRBJ2-1; 14 bases align to TRBD2. The material sequenced was peripheral blood mononuclear cells (PBMCs), taken at new diagnosis, from a patient treated with antithyroid drugs. This clonotype originated in a woman aged 40-49 years with Graves disease. The CDR3 spells CASSSTGLAGDPSYNEQFF. The CDR3 DNA reads as TGTGCCAGCAGCTCAACGGGACTAGCGGGAGACCCCTCCTACAATGAGCAGTTCTTC.